This T cell receptor (beta chain) was recorded in a study of blood T cell repertoires in COVID-19. For the study at large: Collection of acute and convalescent COVID-19 samples took place in the United States, Italy and Spain. PBMCs, B-cell-depleted T cells, or T cells were the source of the cDNA or gDNA that made up the material.

In the original analysis: Estimation of nucleated cell counts relied on the amplification of reference gene primers. Only in-frame clones appear in the TCRdb table, and some are missing; sequencing was by immunoSEQ multiplex PCR. That table furnishes V, J and clone size, whereas the DNA furnished D and trimming. This sample has 120,000 to 150,000 clones, with about 80% found just once. This clone was recorded once. The CDR3 runs to 17 residues. With V trimmed by 3 bases and J by 2 bases, 9 bases remained unmatched. Germline CDR1 and CDR2: SGHDT and YYEEEE. The rearrangement joins TRBV5-6 to TRBJ2-1; 9 bases are shared with TRBD1. The specimen was peripheral blood. This receptor was obtained from a human donor in a cohort sampled during active COVID-19. In DNA form, the CDR3 reads TGTGCCAGCAGCTCGGCGCCGGGGACAGGGCCCTACAATGAGCAGTTCTTC. This sequence encodes CASSSAPGTGPYNEQFF.